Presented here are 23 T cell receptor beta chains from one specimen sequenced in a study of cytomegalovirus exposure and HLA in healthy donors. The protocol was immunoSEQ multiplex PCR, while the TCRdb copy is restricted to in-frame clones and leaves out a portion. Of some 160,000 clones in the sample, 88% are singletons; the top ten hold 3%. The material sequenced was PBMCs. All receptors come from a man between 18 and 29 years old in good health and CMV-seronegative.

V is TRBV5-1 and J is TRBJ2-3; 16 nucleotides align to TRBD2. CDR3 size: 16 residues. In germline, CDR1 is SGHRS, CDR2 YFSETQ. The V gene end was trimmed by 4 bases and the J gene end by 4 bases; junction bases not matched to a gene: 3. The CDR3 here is CASSRGLAGGADTQYF. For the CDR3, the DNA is TGCGCCAGCAGCAGGGGACTAGCGGGAGGGGCAGATACGCAGTATTTT.

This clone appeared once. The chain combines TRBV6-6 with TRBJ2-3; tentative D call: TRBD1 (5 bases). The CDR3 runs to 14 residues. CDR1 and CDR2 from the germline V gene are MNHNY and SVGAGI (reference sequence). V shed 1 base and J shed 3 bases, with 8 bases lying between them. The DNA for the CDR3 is TGTGCCAGCAGTTACTGGGCAGGGACAGATACGCAGTATTTT. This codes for CASSYWAGTDTQYF.

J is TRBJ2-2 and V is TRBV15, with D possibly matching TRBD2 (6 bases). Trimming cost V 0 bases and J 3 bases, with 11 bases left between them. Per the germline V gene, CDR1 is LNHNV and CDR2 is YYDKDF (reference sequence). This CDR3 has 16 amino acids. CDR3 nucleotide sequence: TGTGCCACCAGCAGAGAGGCGGGGATATACACCGGGGAGCTGTTTTTT. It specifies CATSREAGIYTGELFF.

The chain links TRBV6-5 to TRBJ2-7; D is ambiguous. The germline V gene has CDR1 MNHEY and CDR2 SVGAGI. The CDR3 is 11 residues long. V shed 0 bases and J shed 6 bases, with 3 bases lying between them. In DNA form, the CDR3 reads TGTGCCAGCAGTTACTCGAGCGAGCAGTACTTC. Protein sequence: CASSYSSEQYF.

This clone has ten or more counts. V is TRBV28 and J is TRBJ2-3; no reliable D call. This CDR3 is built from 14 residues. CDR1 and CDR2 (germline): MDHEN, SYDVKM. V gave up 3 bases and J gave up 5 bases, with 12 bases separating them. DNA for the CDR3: TGTGCCAGCAGTTTGGATTATTCGGGAGATACGCAGTATTTT. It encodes CASSLDYSGDTQYF.

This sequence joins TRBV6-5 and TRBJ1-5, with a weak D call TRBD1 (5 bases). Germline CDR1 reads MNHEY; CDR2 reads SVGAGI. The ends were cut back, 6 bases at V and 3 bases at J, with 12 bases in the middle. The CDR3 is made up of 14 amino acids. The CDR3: CASSHRGNNQPQHF. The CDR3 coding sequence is TGTGCCAGCAGCCACCGGGGGAACAATCAGCCCCAGCATTTT.

The DNA of the CDR3 is TGTGCCAGCGCTAGATTCGGAGAGACCCAGTACTTC. Protein: CASARFGETQYF. This sequence joins TRBV6-5 and TRBJ2-5, with D unresolved. The CDR3 has 12 amino acids. V shed 8 bases and J shed 4 bases, with 11 bases lying between them. The germline CDR1 and CDR2 sequences are MNHEY and SVGAGI.

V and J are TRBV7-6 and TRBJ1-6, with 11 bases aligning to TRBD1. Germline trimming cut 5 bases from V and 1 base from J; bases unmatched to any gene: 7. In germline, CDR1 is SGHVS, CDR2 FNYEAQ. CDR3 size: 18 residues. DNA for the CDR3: TGTGCCAGCAGCCCCGGGACAGGGGGAATGTCCTATAATTCACCCCTCCACTTT. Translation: CASSPGTGGMSYNSPLHF. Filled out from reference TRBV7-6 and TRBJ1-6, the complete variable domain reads GAGVSQSPRYKVTKRGQDVALRCDPISGHVSLYWYRQALGQGPEFLTYFNYEAQQDKSGLPNDRFSAERPEGSISTLTIQRTEQRDSAMYRCASSPGTGGMSYNSPLHFGNGTRLTVT.

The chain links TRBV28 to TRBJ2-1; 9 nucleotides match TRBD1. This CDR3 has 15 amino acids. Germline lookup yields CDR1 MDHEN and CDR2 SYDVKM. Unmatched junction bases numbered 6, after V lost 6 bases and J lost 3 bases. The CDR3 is CASRHGDRVYNEQFF. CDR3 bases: TGTGCCAGCAGACACGGGGACAGGGTCTACAATGAGCAGTTCTTC.

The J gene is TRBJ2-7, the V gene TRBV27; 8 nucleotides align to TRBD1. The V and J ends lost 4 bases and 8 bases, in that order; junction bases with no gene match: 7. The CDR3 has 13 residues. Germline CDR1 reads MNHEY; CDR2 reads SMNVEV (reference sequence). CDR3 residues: CASSSRRGQKQYV. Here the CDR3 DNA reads TGTGCCAGCAGTTCCCGCAGGGGGCAGAAGCAGTACGTC.

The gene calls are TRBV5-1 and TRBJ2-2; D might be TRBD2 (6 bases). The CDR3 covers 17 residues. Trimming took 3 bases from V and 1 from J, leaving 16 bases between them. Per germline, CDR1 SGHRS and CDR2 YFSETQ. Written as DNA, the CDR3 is TGCGCCAGCAGCTCGCTACTAGCTGCCTGGAACACCGGGGAGCTGTTTTTT. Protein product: CASSSLLAAWNTGELFF.

CDR3 in DNA: TGTGCCAGCAGCTCTCAACCGGGACAGGGGCACGAGCAGTACGTC. Its translation: CASSSQPGQGHEQYV. The chain has TRBV5-8 and TRBJ2-7; the match to TRBD1 covers 10 bases. Germline V gives CDR1 SGHTS, CDR2 YDEGEE. The CDR3 extends over 15 amino acids. Trimming removed 3 bases from V and 5 bases from J; junction bases left unmatched: 8.

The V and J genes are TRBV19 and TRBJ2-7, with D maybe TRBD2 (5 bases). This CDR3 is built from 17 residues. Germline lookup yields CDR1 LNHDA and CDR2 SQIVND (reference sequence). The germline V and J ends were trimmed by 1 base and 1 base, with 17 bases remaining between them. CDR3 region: CASSIGYARRRSYEQYF. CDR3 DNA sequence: TGTGCCAGTAGTATAGGTTACGCCAGGAGGAGGTCCTACGAGCAGTACTTC.

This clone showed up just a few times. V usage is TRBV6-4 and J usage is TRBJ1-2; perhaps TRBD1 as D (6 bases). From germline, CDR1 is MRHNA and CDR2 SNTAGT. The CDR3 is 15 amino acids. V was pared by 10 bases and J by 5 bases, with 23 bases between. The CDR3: CAILAPDRNRYGYTF. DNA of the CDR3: TGTGCCATTCTAGCTCCTGACAGGAATCGTTATGGCTACACCTTC.

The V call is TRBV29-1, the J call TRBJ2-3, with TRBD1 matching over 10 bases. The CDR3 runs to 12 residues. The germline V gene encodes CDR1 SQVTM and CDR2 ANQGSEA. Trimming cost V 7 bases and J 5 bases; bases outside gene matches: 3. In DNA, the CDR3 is TGCAGCGGCGACAGGGGGCTAGATACGCAGTATTTT. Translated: CSGDRGLDTQYF.

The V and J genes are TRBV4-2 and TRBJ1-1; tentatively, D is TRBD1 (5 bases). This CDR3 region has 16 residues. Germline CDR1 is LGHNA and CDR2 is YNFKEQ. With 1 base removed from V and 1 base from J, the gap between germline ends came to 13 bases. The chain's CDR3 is CASSQVAGGRNTEAFF. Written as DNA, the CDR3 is TGTGCCAGCAGCCAAGTAGCCGGGGGGAGGAACACTGAAGCTTTCTTT.

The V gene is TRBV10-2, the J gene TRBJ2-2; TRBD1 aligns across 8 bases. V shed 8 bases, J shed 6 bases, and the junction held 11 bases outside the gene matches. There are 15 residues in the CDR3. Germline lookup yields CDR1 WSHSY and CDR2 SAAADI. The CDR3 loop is CASHQIRGRAGELFF. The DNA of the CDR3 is TGCGCCAGCCACCAGATCAGGGGGCGCGCCGGGGAGCTGTTTTTT.

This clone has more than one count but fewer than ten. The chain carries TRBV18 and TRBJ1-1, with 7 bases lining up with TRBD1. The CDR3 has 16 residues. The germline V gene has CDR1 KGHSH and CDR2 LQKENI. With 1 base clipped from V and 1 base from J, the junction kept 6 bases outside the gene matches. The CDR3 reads CASSPQTGAGNTEAFF. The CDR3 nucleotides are TGTGCCAGCTCACCACAAACAGGGGCTGGGAACACTGAAGCTTTCTTT.

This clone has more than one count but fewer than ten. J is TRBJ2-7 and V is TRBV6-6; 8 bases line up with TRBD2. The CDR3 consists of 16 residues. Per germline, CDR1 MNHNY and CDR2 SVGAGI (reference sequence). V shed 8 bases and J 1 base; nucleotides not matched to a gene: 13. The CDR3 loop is CASSSFGGARSYEQYV. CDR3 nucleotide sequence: TGTGCCAGCTCATCCTTCGGGGGGGCGCGGTCCTACGAGCAGTACGTC.

In nucleotides, the CDR3 is TGTGCCAGCAGCCTTACCGGGGAGCTGTTTTTT. Amino acids: CASSLTGELFF. The rearrangement joins TRBV7-6 to TRBJ2-2; no reliable D call. Germline V CDR1 and CDR2: SGHVS, FNYEAQ. The CDR3 loop spans 11 amino acids. The V and J ends lost 5 bases and 5 bases respectively, with 3 bases between them.

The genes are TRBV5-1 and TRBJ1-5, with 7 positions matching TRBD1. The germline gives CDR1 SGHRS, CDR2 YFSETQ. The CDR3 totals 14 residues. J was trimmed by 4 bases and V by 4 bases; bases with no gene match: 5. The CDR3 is CASSLGTVNQPQHF. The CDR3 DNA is TGCGCCAGCAGCCTCGGGACAGTTAATCAGCCCCAGCATTTT.

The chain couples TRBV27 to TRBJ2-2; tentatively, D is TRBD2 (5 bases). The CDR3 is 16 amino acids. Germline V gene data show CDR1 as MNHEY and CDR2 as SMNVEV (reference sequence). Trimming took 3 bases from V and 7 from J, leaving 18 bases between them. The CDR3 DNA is TGTGCCAGCAGTTTTTTGCGGACCGGGATGTTCGGGGAGCTGTTTTTT. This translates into CASSFLRTGMFGELFF.

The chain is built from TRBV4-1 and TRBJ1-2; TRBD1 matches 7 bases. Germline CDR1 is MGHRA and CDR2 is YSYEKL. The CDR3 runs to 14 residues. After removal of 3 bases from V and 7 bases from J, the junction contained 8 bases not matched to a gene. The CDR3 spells CASSQTGTVLGYTF. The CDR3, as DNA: TGCGCCAGCAGCCAGACCGGGACAGTTCTTGGCTACACCTTC.